What follows are 25 T cell receptor beta chains derived from one specimen sequenced in a study of cytomegalovirus exposure and HLA in healthy donors (TCRdb year 2017). The protocol used for the library was the immunoSEQ multiplex PCR assay. The multiplex PCR relied on a mix of 60 forward primers for TCR Vbeta segments and 13 reverse primers for TCR Jbeta segments. The clones in this table, taken by TCRdb from immuneACCESS, are in-frame only. Not every clone is retained; where verified, under half of the shortfall comes from an unresolved V gene, and the cause of the rest is unknown. Recorded for this sample are 150,000 to 200,000 clones; roughly four fifths of them occurred a single time. The top ten clonotypes cover around 3.3% of the sample. Input material: PBMCs. Receptor source: a woman in her 40s in good health and CMV-seronegative.

The V and J genes are TRBV6-1 and TRBJ1-3, with a weak D call TRBD1 (6 bases). CDR3 length: 14 amino acids. V was trimmed by 0 bases and J by 5 bases, leaving 8 bases between them. The germline CDR1 and CDR2 sequences are MNHNS and SASEGT. The CDR3 nucleotides are TGTGCCAGCAGTGAAGCGGGGGCCCGAAACACCATATATTTT. This sequence encodes CASSEAGARNTIYF.

V usage is TRBV2 and J usage is TRBJ2-5; D unresolved. The J call may be faulty, since TRBJ2-7 better matches the DNA end. The CDR3 consists of 11 residues. Germline V gives CDR1 SNHLY, CDR2 FYNNEI. CDR3 in amino acids: CASQDPYEQYF. CDR3 nucleotides: TGTGCCAGCCAGGATCCCTACGAGCAGTACTTC.

The CDR3 sequence is CASSGQGAAYTF. As DNA, the CDR3 is TGTGCCAGCAGCGGACAGGGGGCCGCATACACCTTC. The chain uses TRBV2 and TRBJ1-2; 11 bases line up with TRBD1. The CDR3 is 12 residues long. Trimming removed 6 bases from V and 11 bases from J; junction bases left unmatched: 5. CDR1 and CDR2 (germline): SNHLY, FYNNEI.

As for this clone: The germline gene is not matched at one end of the junction; a read error may be the cause. The chain has TRBV7-3 and TRBJ2-7; possibly TRBD2 for D (6 bases). The CDR3 is 14 amino acids. Germline V gene sequence: CDR1 SGHTA, CDR2 FQGTGA. CDR3 sequence reads: CASSQGPGLGEQYF. In nucleotides, the CDR3 is TGCGCCAGCAGCCAAGGGCCGGGACTGGGGGAGCAGTACTTC.

V is TRBV28 and J is TRBJ2-4, with a tentative D call TRBD1 (6 bases). V shed 3 bases and J shed 5 bases, with 8 bases lying between them. The CDR3 is 13 residues long. CDR1 and CDR2 from the germline V gene are MDHEN and SYDVKM. CDR3 sequence: CASSLPGENIQYF. In DNA, the CDR3 is TGTGCCAGCAGTTTGCCAGGGGAAAACATTCAGTACTTC.

V is TRBV2 and J is TRBJ2-7; tentative D call: TRBD1 (6 bases). Germline assignment: CDR1 SNHLY and CDR2 FYNNEI. CDR3 length: 14 amino acids. V was shortened by 6 bases and J by 4 bases, with 16 bases between the two germline ends. CDR3 coding DNA: TGTGCCAGCAGGGGTACAGGGTACCGATACGAGCAGTACTTC. Translation: CASRGTGYRYEQYF. The complete variable domain, with remaining parts taken from reference TRBV2 and TRBJ2-7, reads EPEVTQTPSHQVTQMGQEVILRCVPISNHLYFYWYRQILGQKVEFLVSFYNNEISEKSEIFDDQFSVERPDGSNFTLKIRSTKLEDSAMYFCASRGTGYRYEQYFGPGTRLTVT.

V gene TRBV5-1 combines with J gene TRBJ1-2; 7 bases line up with TRBD1. Germline assignment: CDR1 SGHRS and CDR2 YFSETQ. J lost 5 bases, V lost 2 bases, and 18 bases had no gene match. The CDR3 is 18 residues long. CDR3 residues: CASSFTPGQNFRSYGYTF. As DNA, the CDR3 is TGCGCCAGCAGCTTTACGCCGGGACAGAACTTTCGCTCGTATGGCTACACCTTC.

The chain links TRBV13 to TRBJ2-3; TRBD2 matches 9 bases. The CDR3 is 18 residues long. V shed 3 bases and J 6 bases; nucleotides not matched to a gene: 16. The germline gives CDR1 PRHDT, CDR2 FYEKMQ (reference sequence). CDR3 DNA: TGTGCCAGCAGCTTTAGCCCCGGGACTAGCAATGAATCGGATACGCAGTATTTT. It codes for CASSFSPGTSNESDTQYF.

The J gene is TRBJ2-7, the V gene TRBV2, with 7 bases aligning to TRBD1. CDR1 is SNHLY, CDR2 FYNNEI, per germline. Losses at the gene ends were 6 bases for V and 4 bases for J; bases not matched to a gene: 9. This CDR3 comprises 14 residues. The CDR3 is CASRYRGISYEQYF. The CDR3 DNA reads as TGTGCCAGCAGATACAGGGGCATAAGTTACGAGCAGTACTTC.

The V and J genes are TRBV5-1 and TRBJ2-1; D is undetermined. V was shortened by 0 bases and J by 0 bases, with 16 bases between the two germline ends. The CDR3 runs 18 residues. Germline CDR1 is SGHRS and CDR2 is YFSETQ. CDR3 nucleotides: TGCGCCAGCAGCTTGGTTCCCCCCGACTCGAGCTCCTACAATGAGCAGTTCTTC. Encoded protein: CASSLVPPDSSSYNEQFF.

The chain has TRBV6-6 and TRBJ2-5; tentative D call: TRBD1 (7 bases). Germline V gene lookup returns CDR1 MNHNY and CDR2 SVGAGI (reference sequence). The V gene lost 0 bases and the J gene lost 5 bases, with 13 bases spanning the gap. The CDR3 loop spans 15 amino acids. This chain's CDR3 is CASSYSRAGGETQYF. The CDR3 DNA follows: TGTGCCAGCAGTTACTCGCGGGCAGGGGGGGAGACCCAGTACTTC.

This clone came up a few times. The rearrangement links TRBV6-6 to TRBJ2-1; D call uncertain. V was pared by 7 bases and J by 4 bases, with 8 bases between. Germline V CDR1 and CDR2: MNHNY, SVGAGI (reference sequence). There are 12 residues in the CDR3. The DNA of the CDR3 is TGTGCCAGCATCTCCTCTTACAATGAGCAGTTCTTC. Translation: CASISSYNEQFF.

Worth noting for this clone: An end of the junction differs from the germline gene, which may be a read error. V usage is TRBV5-1 and J usage is TRBJ2-5; D is perhaps TRBD1 (5 bases). The CDR3 loop spans 15 amino acids. Germline V gene data show CDR1 as SGHRS and CDR2 as YFSETQ. CDR3 sequence: CASSLDRRVQEAQYF. Here the CDR3 DNA reads TGCGCCAGCAGCTTGGACAGGAGAGTCCAAGAGGCCCAGTACTTC.

This clone was observed a handful of times. V usage is TRBV11-2 and J usage is TRBJ2-3; no firm D call. Deletions cut 5 bases from V and 2 bases from J, with 8 bases between. The CDR3 runs to 13 residues. CDR1 is SGHAT and CDR2 is FQNNGV in the germline V gene. This CDR3 is CASSEENTDTQYF. The CDR3, as DNA: TGTGCCAGCAGCGAGGAGAACACAGATACGCAGTATTTT.

This clone showed up just once. This rearrangement joins TRBV19 to TRBJ2-1; no firm D call. Per the germline V gene, CDR1 is LNHDA and CDR2 is SQIVND (reference sequence). With 0 bases removed from V and 9 bases from J, the gap between germline ends came to 6 bases. The CDR3 has 12 amino acids. CDR3 DNA sequence: TGTGCCAGTAGTATAGACAGTGGTGAGCAGTTCTTC. Translation gives CASSIDSGEQFF.

This clone has just a few counts. The chain links TRBV5-8 to TRBJ1-4; D is perhaps TRBD1 (6 bases). Germline lookup yields CDR1 SGHTS and CDR2 YDEGEE. V lost 9 bases to trimming and J lost 4 bases, with 13 bases between them. The length of the CDR3 is 13 residues. CDR3 loop: CAIRTDLNEKLFF. CDR3 DNA: TGTGCCATTCGGACAGACCTTAATGAAAAACTGTTTTTT.

This clone was detected only once. Here the CDR3 reads CASSFAGNQPQHF. As DNA, the CDR3 is TGTGCCAGCAGCTTCGCGGGCAATCAGCCCCAGCATTTT. The rearrangement links TRBV11-1 to TRBJ1-5; D call uncertain. The ends were cut back, 3 bases at V and 2 bases at J, with 5 bases in the middle. The CDR3 spans 13 residues. Per germline, CDR1 SGHAT and CDR2 FQDESV (reference sequence).

The chain has TRBV7-9 and TRBJ2-1; no reliable D call. Germline CDR1 reads SEHNR; CDR2 reads FQNEAQ (reference sequence). Trimming took 1 base from V and 0 from J, leaving 7 bases between them. The CDR3 runs 15 residues. The CDR3 DNA follows: TGTGCCAGCAGCTTAGTCGTTAGCTCCTACAATGAGCAGTTCTTC. It specifies CASSLVVSSYNEQFF.

The V gene is TRBV6-1, the J gene TRBJ1-1, with no clear D. V lost 8 bases to trimming and J lost 6 bases, with 7 bases between them. Germline V lookup: CDR1 MNHNS, CDR2 SASEGT. This CDR3 region has 10 residues. The DNA of the CDR3 is TGTGCCAGCGGGAGGTCTGAAGCTTTCTTT. Protein: CASGRSEAFF.

The V call is TRBV5-4, the J call TRBJ2-2, with D possibly matching TRBD2 (5 bases). The CDR3 is 17 residues long. V was shortened by 4 bases and J by 1 base, with 17 bases between the two germline ends. Germline lookup yields CDR1 SGHNT and CDR2 YYREEE (reference sequence). The CDR3: CASSTLGGLMNTGELFF. The CDR3 DNA reads TGTGCCAGCAGCACACTAGGTGGGCTGATGAACACCGGGGAGCTGTTTTTT. Full variable domain (rest looked up from reference TRBV5-4 and TRBJ2-2): ETGVTQSPTHLIKTRGQQVTLRCSSQSGHNTVSWYQQALGQGPQFIFQYYREEENGRGNFPPRFSGLQFPNYSSELNVNALELDDSALYLCASSTLGGLMNTGELFFGEGSRLTVL.

The V call is TRBV28, the J call TRBJ2-5; possible D gene TRBD1, 5 bases. The germline V gene has CDR1 MDHEN and CDR2 SYDVKM. The V end lost 4 bases, the J end lost 1 base, and 16 bases lay between the germline ends. This CDR3 spans 16 amino acids. In DNA form, the CDR3 reads TGTGCCAGCAGTTATGTGGGCAGGGCTTTCCAAGAGACCCAGTACTTC. Translating gives CASSYVGRAFQETQYF.

The J gene is TRBJ2-7, the V gene TRBV7-7; 9 nucleotides align to TRBD1. The ends lost 6 bases at V and 3 bases at J; junction bases unmatched: 6. Germline V gene sequence: CDR1 SSHAT, CDR2 FNYEAQ (reference sequence). The CDR3 consists of 14 residues. The CDR3: CASRPWGQGYEQYF. CDR3 DNA sequence: TGTGCCAGCAGGCCTTGGGGACAGGGCTACGAGCAGTACTTC.

The table lists this clone with a few counts. The chain has TRBV25-1 and TRBJ1-3; no clear D. This CDR3 contains 14 residues. Germline assignment: CDR1 MGHDK and CDR2 SYGVNS. Trimming left V 3 bases short and J 1 base short, with 7 bases between. The CDR3 is CASSDLSSGNTIYF. The CDR3 coding sequence is TGTGCCAGCAGTGATCTGTCGTCTGGAAACACCATATATTTT.

V gene TRBV25-1 combines with J gene TRBJ2-3; the D gene is possibly TRBD2 (6 bases). V dropped 3 bases and J dropped 0 bases, with 13 bases sitting between them. The V gene's germline CDR1 is MGHDK and CDR2 SYGVNS. CDR3 length: 16 amino acids. The CDR3 protein is CASSDPRRGSTDTQYF. CDR3 bases: TGTGCCAGCAGTGATCCGAGGAGGGGTAGCACAGATACGCAGTATTTT. The complete variable domain, with remaining parts taken from reference TRBV25-1 and TRBJ2-3, reads EADIYQTPRYLVIGTGKKITLECSQTMGHDKMYWYQQDPGMELHLIHYSYGVNSTEKGDLSSESTVSRIRTEHFPLTLESARPSHTSQYLCASSDPRRGSTDTQYFGPGTRLTVL.

The V and J genes are TRBV27 and TRBJ1-2; no clear D gene. Deletions cut 4 bases from V and 3 bases from J, with 9 bases between. CDR1 is MNHEY and CDR2 is SMNVEV in the germline V gene (reference sequence). The CDR3 sequence is 13 residues long. CDR3 bases: TGTGCCAGCAGTTATACAATTCACTATGGCTACACCTTC. Translated: CASSYTIHYGYTF.